This TCR beta chain was documented in a study of cytomegalovirus exposure and HLA in healthy donors (dated by TCRdb to 2017 to 2019). With regard to the full study: A later analysis indicated that the roughly 130 validation repertoires were generated on the platform also employed for the 720 or so repertoires of the first cohort. The study aimed to test whether signatures of past pathogen exposure could be identified by cataloging public T cell receptors. Besides the first cohort of hundreds of subjects, a separate validation cohort made up of roughly 130 different subjects was used. The study combined high-throughput TCR immunosequencing, statistical association of individual TCRs with disease status, and machine learning to predict cytomegalovirus infection status.

The donors belonged to the validation cohort of about 130 subjects, which was separate from the roughly 700-subject first cohort. For this chain, trimming is 0 bases at the V end and 5 bases at the J end, and the number of junction bases without a gene match is 7. Based on the germline V gene, the CDR1 and CDR2 sequences are SGHVS and FQNEAQ. Counted from cysteine to phenylalanine, this CDR3 has 15 amino acids. Only the CDR3 part of the read is kept: 45 bases, read in frame from the first base. Library construction relied on the immunoSEQ multiplex PCR assay. In the authors' own workflow: A statistical classification framework was built to diagnose cytomegalovirus status from the catalog of TCR beta chain sequences. Drawn from immuneACCESS, this table holds only the in-frame rearrangements with V and J called that TCRdb kept. Clones are partly lost; checked studies trace under half to an unresolved V gene and leave the rest unexplained. Clone size and V and J calls were adopted from that table, with D and trimming inferred from the DNA. The sample has roughly 50,000 clones on record, around nine tenths of them singletons. 3% of the sample is held by the ten biggest clonotypes.

Here is what the overall study found, with its caveats: A later analysis found that TCRs clustered in the first cohort also tended to co-occur in the approximately 120 validation repertoires, with 94% of cluster scores above 0. The study gave a list of under 200 TCR beta chains associated with cytomegalovirus. While some public TCRs were present in many individuals, most TCR sequences turned up only very rarely across donors. A few of the identified cytomegalovirus-associated TCR beta chains were confirmed in vitro to be specific for cytomegalovirus antigens. Cytomegalovirus status was reported to be diagnosed by the classifier with high specificity and sensitivity in both the original and validation cohorts. It was suggested by the authors that the approach could potentially be generalized to other disease states and immunological phenotypes. All 120 or so repertoires were used to score co-occurrence in the validation cohort in a later analysis, because that analysis had no HLA typing for the cohort.

This clone has just a few counts. Its antigen has not been determined. One base away there is no much larger clone; base qualities are not given. This clonotype was obtained from a man between 18 and 29 years old in good health and CMV-seronegative. Recombination connected TRBV7-8 to TRBJ2-7, with 7 bases matching TRBD2. Sequencing was done on a sample of PBMCs. This receptor has the CDR3 CASSLARHRGDEQYF. The nucleotides are TGTGCCAGCAGCTTAGCAAGGCATCGGGGGGACGAGCAGTACTTC.